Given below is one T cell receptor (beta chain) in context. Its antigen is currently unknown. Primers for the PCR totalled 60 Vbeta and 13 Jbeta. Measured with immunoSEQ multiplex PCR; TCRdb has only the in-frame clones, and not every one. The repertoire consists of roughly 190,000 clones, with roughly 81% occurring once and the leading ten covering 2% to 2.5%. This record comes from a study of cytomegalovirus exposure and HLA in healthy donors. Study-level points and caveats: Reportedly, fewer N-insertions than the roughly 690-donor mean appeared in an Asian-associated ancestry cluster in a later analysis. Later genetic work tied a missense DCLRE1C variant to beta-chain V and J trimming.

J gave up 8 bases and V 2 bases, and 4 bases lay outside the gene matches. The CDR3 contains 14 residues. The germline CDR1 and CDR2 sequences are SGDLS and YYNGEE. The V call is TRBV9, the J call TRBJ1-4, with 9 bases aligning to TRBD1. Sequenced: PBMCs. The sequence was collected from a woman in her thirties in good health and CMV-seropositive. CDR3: CASSVGTGREKLFF. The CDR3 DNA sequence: TGTGCCAGCAGCGTCGGGACAGGGCGAGAAAAACTGTTTTTT.